The present T cell receptor beta chain was sequenced within a study of T cell repertoires in cytomegalovirus infection. About the study: CMV infection together with matching HLA type was indicated by public TCR beta signatures.

Per germline, CDR1 SGHTA and CDR2 FQGNSA. This CDR3 comprises 13 residues. V gave up 5 bases and J gave up 6 bases, with 13 bases separating them. The table lists this clonotype with many counts. Its target is unknown. Findings and limits, study-wide: Predominance within the ex vivo response was attributable to HLA-C-restricted CMV-specific TCR beta clonotypes. Carriage of CMV together with the relevant HLA was identifiable through cumulative public TCR beta family frequency.

Via MiXCR, TCRdb re-called the reads, giving one row per CDR3 protein. This table holds 250,000 to 300,000 distinct CDR3 sequences, about 20% found once. The sequencing used cultured PBMCs, collected from culture after CMV antigen stimulation. The sequence derives from a human donor in good health (CMV status not recorded). Some clones in this sample may be carry-over from other donors' samples. The genes are TRBV7-2 and TRBJ1-1; a weak D match, TRBD1 (5 bases). The CDR3 here is CASSRNRPAEAFF. For the CDR3, the DNA is TGTGCCAGCAGCCGAAACAGGCCCGCTGAAGCTTTCTTT.